This entry features one T cell receptor beta chain sequence. The sample originates from a study of blood T cell repertoires in COVID-19. The CDR3 has 17 amino acids. Germline trimming cut 6 bases from V and 0 bases from J; bases unmatched to any gene: 11. CDR1 MDHEN and CDR2 SYDVKM come from the germline V gene. Method: immunoSEQ multiplex PCR; TCRdb's copy keeps in-frame clones and lacks some. Here the sample spans fewer than 450,000 clones, around 91% being singletons. The chain uses TRBV28 and TRBJ1-1, with 9 bases aligning to TRBD1. This receptor was taken from a man between 18 and 35 years old who had recovered from COVID-19. Input material: PBMCs or T cells enriched from blood (not recorded which). In DNA form, the CDR3 reads TGTGCCAGCAGCCCAGTCCCGGGACAGGGAATGAACACTGAAGCTTTCTTT. Protein: CASSPVPGQGMNTEAFF.